This T cell receptor (beta chain) was recovered during a study of cytomegalovirus exposure and HLA in healthy donors. For the study at large: Researchers previously reported finding about 110 million unique TCR beta sequences from about 170 million T cells.

Primers for the PCR totalled 60 Vbeta and 13 Jbeta. Sequencing used immunoSEQ multiplex PCR; TCRdb keeps in-frame clones, though not all of them. Seen here are 100,000 to 150,000 clones, approximately 78% observed once, and the top ten hold 0.95% to 1.4%. Germline V gene lookup returns CDR1 LNHDA and CDR2 SQIVND (reference sequence). CDR3 length equals 15 residues. V gave up 3 bases and J gave up 2 bases, with 13 bases separating them. The TCR originated in a woman in her 30s in good health and CMV-seronegative. This chain links TRBV19 with TRBJ2-5; possible D gene TRBD1, 5 bases. The sequenced sample was PBMCs. CDR3: CASSIGTRGQETQYF. The CDR3 region has the DNA TGTGCCAGTAGTATTGGTACAAGGGGACAAGAGACCCAGTACTTC. Based on the CDR3 plus reference TRBV19 and TRBJ2-5, the full variable domain is DGGITQSPKYLFRKEGQNVTLSCEQNLNHDAMYWYRQDPGQGLRLIYYSQIVNDFQKGDIAEGYSVSREKKESFPLTVTSAQKNPTAFYLCASSIGTRGQETQYFGPGTRLLVL.